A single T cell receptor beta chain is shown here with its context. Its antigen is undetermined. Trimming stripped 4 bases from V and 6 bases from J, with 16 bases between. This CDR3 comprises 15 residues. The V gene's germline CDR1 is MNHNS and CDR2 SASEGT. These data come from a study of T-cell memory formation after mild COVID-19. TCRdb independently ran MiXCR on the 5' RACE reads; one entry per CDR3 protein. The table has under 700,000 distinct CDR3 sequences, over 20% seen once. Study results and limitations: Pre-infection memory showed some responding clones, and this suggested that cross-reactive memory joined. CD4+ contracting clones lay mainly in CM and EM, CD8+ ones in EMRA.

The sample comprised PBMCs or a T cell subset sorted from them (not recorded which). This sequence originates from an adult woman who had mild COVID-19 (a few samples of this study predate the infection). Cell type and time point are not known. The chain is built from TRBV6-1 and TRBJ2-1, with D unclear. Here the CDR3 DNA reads TGTGCCAGCAGTGGCTCTAGGGTCATTTCCAATGAGCAGTTCTTC. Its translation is CASSGSRVISNEQFF.